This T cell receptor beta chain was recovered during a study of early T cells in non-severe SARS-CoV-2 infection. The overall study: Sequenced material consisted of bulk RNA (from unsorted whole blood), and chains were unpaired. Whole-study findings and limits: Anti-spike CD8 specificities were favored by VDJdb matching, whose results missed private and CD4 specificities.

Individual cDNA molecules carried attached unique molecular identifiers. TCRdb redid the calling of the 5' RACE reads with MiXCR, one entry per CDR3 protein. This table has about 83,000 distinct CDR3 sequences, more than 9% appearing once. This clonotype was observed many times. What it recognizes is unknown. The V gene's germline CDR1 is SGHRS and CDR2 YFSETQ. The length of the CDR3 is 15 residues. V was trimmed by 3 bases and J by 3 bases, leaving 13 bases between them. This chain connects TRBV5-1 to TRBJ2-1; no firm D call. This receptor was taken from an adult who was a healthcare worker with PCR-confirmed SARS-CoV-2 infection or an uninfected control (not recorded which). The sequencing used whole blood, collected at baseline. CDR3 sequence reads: CASSSTLGLYNEQFF. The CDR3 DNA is TGCGCCAGCAGCTCGACTCTGGGTCTCTACAATGAGCAGTTCTTC.